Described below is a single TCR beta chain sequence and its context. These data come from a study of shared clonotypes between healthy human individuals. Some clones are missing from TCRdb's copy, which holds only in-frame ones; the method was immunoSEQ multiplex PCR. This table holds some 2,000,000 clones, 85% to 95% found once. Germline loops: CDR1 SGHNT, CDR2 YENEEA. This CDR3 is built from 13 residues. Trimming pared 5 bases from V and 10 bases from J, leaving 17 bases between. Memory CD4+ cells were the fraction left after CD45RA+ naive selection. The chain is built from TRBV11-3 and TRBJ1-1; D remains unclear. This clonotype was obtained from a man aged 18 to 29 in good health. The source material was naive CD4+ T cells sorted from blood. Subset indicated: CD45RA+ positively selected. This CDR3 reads CASSLLLGGPAFF. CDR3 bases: TGTGCCAGCAGCCTTTTGCTAGGAGGGCCAGCTTTCTTT.